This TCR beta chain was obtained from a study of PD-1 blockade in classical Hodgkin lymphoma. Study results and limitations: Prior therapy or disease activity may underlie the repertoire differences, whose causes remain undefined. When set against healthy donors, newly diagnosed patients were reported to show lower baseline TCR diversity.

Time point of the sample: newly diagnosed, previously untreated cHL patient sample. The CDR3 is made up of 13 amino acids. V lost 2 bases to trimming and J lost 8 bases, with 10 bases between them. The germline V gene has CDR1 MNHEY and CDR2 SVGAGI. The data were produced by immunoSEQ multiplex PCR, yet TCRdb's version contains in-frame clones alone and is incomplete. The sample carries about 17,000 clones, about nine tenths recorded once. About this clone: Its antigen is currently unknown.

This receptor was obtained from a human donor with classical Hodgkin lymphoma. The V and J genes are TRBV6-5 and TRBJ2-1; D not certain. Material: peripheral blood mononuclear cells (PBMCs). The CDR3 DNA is TGTGCCAGCAGTTACGACGCTAGAGATGAGCAGTTCTTC. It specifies CASSYDARDEQFF.